The text below deals with one T cell receptor beta chain. Its antigen is currently unknown. This entry belongs to a study of identical twins. Findings and caveats of the study: Invariant MAIT and iNKT cells may have partly biased zero-insertion analyses. Carriage of fewer insertions was seen in abundant cord blood beta clonotypes, whereas memory repertoires showed none.

Germline CDR1 reads KGHDR; CDR2 reads SFDVKD. There are 18 residues in the CDR3. Trimming stripped 1 base from V and 3 bases from J, with 19 bases between. Each cDNA held unique molecular identifiers, and template switching gave it a universal primer site. TCRdb reprocessed the 5' RACE reads with MiXCR, giving one entry per CDR3 protein. The sample has approximately 590,000 distinct CDR3 sequences; 9.5% to 10% are singletons. A further study also used this sample, focusing on yellow fever vaccine responses in identical twins.

The receptor was isolated from a woman between 18 and 29 years old in good health. The sequencing sample was made of PBMCs. The gene calls are TRBV24-1 and TRBJ2-3; a possible D gene is TRBD1 (6 bases). In DNA, the CDR3 is TGTGCCACCAGTGATTTTCCCCGACAGGCTCCGCAGACAGATACGCAGTATTTT. Translation: CATSDFPRQAPQTDTQYF.